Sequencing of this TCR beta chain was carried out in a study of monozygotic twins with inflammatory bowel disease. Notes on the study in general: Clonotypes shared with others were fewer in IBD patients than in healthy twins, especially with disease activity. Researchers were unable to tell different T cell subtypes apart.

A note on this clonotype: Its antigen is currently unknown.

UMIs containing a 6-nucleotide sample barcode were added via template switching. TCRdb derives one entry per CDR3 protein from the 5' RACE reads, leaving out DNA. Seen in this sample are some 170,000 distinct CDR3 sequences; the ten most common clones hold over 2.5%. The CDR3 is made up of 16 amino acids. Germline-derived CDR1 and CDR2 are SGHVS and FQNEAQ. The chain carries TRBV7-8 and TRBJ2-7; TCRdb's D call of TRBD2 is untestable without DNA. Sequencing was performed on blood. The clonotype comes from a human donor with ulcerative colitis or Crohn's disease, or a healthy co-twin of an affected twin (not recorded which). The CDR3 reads CASSLDVRGLNYEQYF.